This T cell receptor (beta chain) appears in the sequencing data of a study of T cell responses to AZD1222 COVID-19 vaccine. Study-wide context: The analysis combined second doses at about 4 or about 12 weeks.

Remarks on this clone: Its antigen remains unknown.

Profiling relied on immunoSEQ multiplex PCR, and the TCRdb table lists in-frame clones only, not all of them. The table shows around 110,000 clones, with 90% to 95% occurring only once. Study-wide findings and caveats: White British donors predominated, females outnumbered males, and clonal diversity was possibly underestimated. Spike-specific TCR breadth and depth rose after two AZD1222 doses. Spike as a whole was targeted by vaccine-associated CD4 TCRs, dominant at 160-218 and 743-854.

Germline CDR1 and CDR2: MDHEN and SYDVKM. V lost 8 bases to trimming and J lost 8 bases, with 17 bases between them. The CDR3 covers 13 residues. This clonotype was sampled from an adult in good health. This sequence joins TRBV28 and TRBJ2-3; possibly TRBD1 for D (6 bases). Sequencing was performed on peripheral blood, taken on day 0 of AZD1222 vaccination. The CDR3 bases are TGTGCCAGCGTTACGGGACAATTAGTTACGCAGTATTTT. Protein sequence: CASVTGQLVTQYF.